The entry below describes one T cell receptor beta chain. Assay used: immunoSEQ multiplex PCR; TCRdb lists only in-frame clones, some missing. The data hold tens of thousands of clones, with roughly 90% observed a single time. The data were taken from a study of OX40 agonist ivuxolimab in advanced cancers. CDR3 length equals 14 residues. Per the germline V gene, CDR1 is LNHDA and CDR2 is SQIVND (reference sequence). V was clipped by 6 bases and J by 7 bases; unmatched bases: 8. This receptor was identified in an adult with an advanced solid tumor such as melanoma, head and neck, liver or kidney cancer. This rearrangement joins TRBV19 to TRBJ1-5; 8 bases fit TRBD1. The source was CD4+ or CD8+ T cells sorted from blood, collected in a trial of the OX40 agonist ivuxolimab. The CDR3 spells CASSLVDRGQPQHF. DNA for the CDR3: TGTGCCAGTAGCCTGGTCGACAGGGGCCAGCCCCAGCATTTT.